These 29 T cell receptor beta chains were all obtained from the same sample, sequenced in a study of a mutant IDH1 vaccine in newly diagnosed glioma. Only in-frame clones appear in the TCRdb table, and some are missing; sequencing was by immunoSEQ multiplex PCR. The top ten clones hold about an eighth of a sample with 30,000 to 40,000 clones, roughly 79% of them seen once. Time point defined: week 5, during vaccination. In the vaccine, a single dose held 300 ug of the mutant IDH1 20-mer peptide, along with topical imiquimod. For these receptors, no antigen is known. The sequencing here drew on PBMCs, taken from a glioma patient whose treatment included an IDH1 peptide vaccine. The receptors come from a man between 50 and 59 years old with glioma.

The V call is TRBV6-6, the J call TRBJ2-7; 7 nucleotides line up with TRBD1. The V gene end was trimmed by 4 bases and the J gene end by 5 bases; junction bases not matched to a gene: 8. The CDR3 contains 14 residues. Germline assignment: CDR1 MNHNY and CDR2 SVGAGI (reference sequence). CDR3 in amino acids: CASSSRSQGNEQYF. The CDR3 bases are TGTGCCAGCAGTTCCCGATCACAGGGGAACGAGCAGTACTTC.

The chain combines TRBV5-5 with TRBJ1-5; D is uncertain. V lost 1 base to trimming and J lost 1 base, with 6 bases between them. The CDR3 has 14 residues. From germline, CDR1 is SGHKS and CDR2 YYEKEE (reference sequence). The CDR3 loop is CASSLSTSNQPQHF. In nucleotides, the CDR3 is TGTGCCAGCAGCTTGTCCACAAGCAATCAGCCCCAGCATTTT.

The rearrangement uses TRBV2 and TRBJ1-3; D perhaps matches TRBD1 (5 bases). V was clipped by 5 bases and J by 7 bases, with 15 bases between them. The CDR3 covers 14 residues. Germline V gene sequence: CDR1 SNHLY, CDR2 FYNNEI. In DNA form, the CDR3 reads TGTGCCAGCAGTTCCGCGGGGCAAGGGAACACCATATATTTT. Its protein is CASSSAGQGNTIYF.

The CDR3 nucleotides are TGTGCCAGCAGCGAACAGGGGGCACATGGCTACACCTTC. Translating gives CASSEQGAHGYTF. This chain uses TRBV9 with TRBJ1-2, with 9 bases lining up with TRBD1. The CDR3 covers 13 residues. Trimming took 3 bases from V and 6 from J; bases not matched to a gene: 3. CDR1 and CDR2 (germline): SGDLS, YYNGEE.

This clone was picked up a small number of times. V is TRBV11-3 and J is TRBJ1-1; 7 bases are a match to TRBD1. The trim removed 1 base at V and 11 bases at J, leaving 13 bases unmatched. Germline V gene lookup returns CDR1 SGHNT and CDR2 YENEEA. The CDR3 is 15 residues long. Here the CDR3 DNA reads TGTGCCAGCAGCTTAGGTGGTCGACAGGGATCGTATGCTTTCTTT. Translating it yields CASSLGGRQGSYAFF.

The chain couples TRBV5-1 to TRBJ1-1; D might be TRBD1 (5 bases). The CDR3 runs 13 residues. Germline V CDR1 and CDR2: SGHRS, YFSETQ. Trimming removed 8 bases from V and 0 bases from J, with 11 bases in between. For the CDR3, the DNA is TGCGCCAGTCAAGACAGCATGAACACTGAAGCTTTCTTT. Its protein product is CASQDSMNTEAFF.

The count of this clone is one. V gene TRBV7-9 combines with J gene TRBJ2-1; 8 bases match TRBD2. The junction had 12 bases not matched to a gene; V was cut back by 5 bases and J by 9 bases. The CDR3 has 15 amino acids. Germline V gene sequence: CDR1 SEHNR, CDR2 FQNEAQ (reference sequence). CDR3 DNA: TGTGCCAGCAGCCCGCCGGGACTAGGAAGGGGTGAGCAGTTCTTC. Protein sequence: CASSPPGLGRGEQFF.

This sequence joins TRBV2 and TRBJ2-2; D ambiguous. CDR1 is SNHLY, CDR2 FYNNEI, per germline. The CDR3 covers 16 residues. Trimming took off 6 bases at V and 6 bases at J, with 20 bases between the two ends. The CDR3 region is CASSAGVVKRAGELFF. Written as DNA, the CDR3 is TGTGCCAGCAGCGCAGGTGTGGTGAAGCGTGCCGGGGAGCTGTTTTTT.

The CDR3 region has the DNA TGTGCCAGCAGCCAGAGGGGGGACACCTTC. It translates to CASSQRGDTF. The V call is TRBV6-6, the J call TRBJ1-2; D is possibly TRBD1 (6 bases). CDR1 is MNHNY and CDR2 is SVGAGI in the germline V gene (reference sequence). This CDR3 contains 10 residues. Trimming removed 6 bases from V and 12 bases from J, with 11 bases in between.

The chain joins TRBV19 to TRBJ2-5; TRBD2 matches 8 bases. The J segment lost 5 bases and the V segment lost 9 bases, leaving 14 bases of the junction unmatched. Germline CDR1 is LNHDA and CDR2 is SQIVND (reference sequence). The CDR3 is 15 residues long. The CDR3 protein is CASSRTGTRGETQYF. Written as DNA, the CDR3 is TGTGCCAGCTCGCGGACGGGGACTAGAGGGGAGACCCAGTACTTC.

The table lists this clone with a few counts. The chain links TRBV29-1 to TRBJ2-7; 13 nucleotides agree with TRBD2. Germline V gene data show CDR1 as SQVTM and CDR2 as ANQGSEA. Germline trimming cut 7 bases from V and 7 bases from J; bases unmatched to any gene: 10. The CDR3 is 14 residues long. The CDR3 protein is CSAGRTSGGEEQYF. The CDR3 DNA reads as TGCAGCGCCGGGCGGACTAGCGGGGGAGAAGAGCAGTACTTC.

The chain carries TRBV29-1 and TRBJ1-2; D unclear. CDR1 SQVTM and CDR2 ANQGSEA come from the germline V gene. V was clipped by 2 bases and J by 5 bases, with 9 bases between them. The CDR3 runs to 12 residues. CDR3 in amino acids: CSVEPSTYGYTF. In DNA form, the CDR3 reads TGCAGCGTTGAACCATCCACATATGGCTACACCTTC.

This sequence joins TRBV5-1 and TRBJ1-4; tentatively, D is TRBD1 (6 bases). The CDR3 loop spans 15 amino acids. Germline V lookup: CDR1 SGHRS, CDR2 YFSETQ. V was pared by 1 base and J by 7 bases, with 14 bases between. This CDR3 is CASSLRGTVGEKLFF. Written as DNA, the CDR3 is TGCGCCAGCAGCTTGAGGGGGACGGTGGGTGAAAAACTGTTTTTT.

The rearrangement joins TRBV25-1 to TRBJ2-5; TRBD2 agrees at 8 bases. Germline values: CDR1 MGHDK, CDR2 SYGVNS. The trim removed 7 bases at V and 1 base at J, leaving 8 bases unmatched. CDR3 length: 15 residues. CDR3 in DNA: TGTGCCAGCACCCGGGGACTAGGGGGCCAAGAGACCCAGTACTTC. This translates into CASTRGLGGQETQYF. Based on the CDR3 plus reference TRBV25-1 and TRBJ2-5, the full variable domain is EADIYQTPRYLVIGTGKKITLECSQTMGHDKMYWYQQDPGMELHLIHYSYGVNSTEKGDLSSESTVSRIRTEHFPLTLESARPSHTSQYLCASTRGLGGQETQYFGPGTRLLVL.

This chain connects TRBV6-4 to TRBJ1-1; unclear D gene. The CDR3 is 15 amino acids. Per germline, CDR1 MRHNA and CDR2 SNTAGT. Trimming removed 3 bases at V and 3 bases at J, with 14 bases between. CDR3: CASSERAGSYTEAFF. The CDR3 bases are TGTGCCAGCAGTGAACGGGCGGGGTCATACACTGAAGCTTTCTTT.

CDR3 in DNA: TGTGCCAGCAGCCCAGACAGGGGGGTCTCCTACGAGCAGTACTTC. Amino acid sequence: CASSPDRGVSYEQYF. This chain joins TRBV5-4 and TRBJ2-7; 9 bases agree with TRBD1. After removal of 4 bases from V and 0 bases from J, the junction contained 5 bases not matched to a gene. Per germline, CDR1 SGHNT and CDR2 YYREEE (reference sequence). This CDR3 is 15 amino acids long.

The chain carries TRBV2 and TRBJ1-5, with D perhaps TRBD1 (6 bases). The CDR3 contains 13 residues. Germline V gene sequence: CDR1 SNHLY, CDR2 FYNNEI. V was pared by 5 bases and J by 4 bases, with 9 bases between. The CDR3 here is CASSLQGNQPQHF. The CDR3 DNA reads TGTGCCAGCAGTTTGCAGGGGAATCAGCCCCAGCATTTT.

This sequence joins TRBV4-3 and TRBJ1-5; no reliable D call. V lost 0 bases and J 4 bases, leaving 7 bases between the germline ends. The germline gives CDR1 LGHNA, CDR2 YSLEER. CDR3 length: 14 residues. The CDR3 nucleotides read TGCGCCAGCAGCCAAGAAAGAGGAAATCAGCCCCAGCATTTT. Its protein is CASSQERGNQPQHF.

V and J are TRBV5-1 and TRBJ2-1, with TRBD2 matching over 9 bases. The V gene end was trimmed by 3 bases and the J gene end by 3 bases; junction bases not matched to a gene: 13. CDR1 and CDR2 (germline): SGHRS, YFSETQ. The CDR3 spans 18 residues. CDR3 residues: CASSSGPSSGGFYNEQFF. The CDR3 coding sequence is TGCGCCAGCAGCTCCGGACCCTCAAGCGGGGGGTTCTACAATGAGCAGTTCTTC.

The chain recombines TRBV9 with TRBJ1-5, with D perhaps TRBD1 (5 bases). Germline loops: CDR1 SGDLS, CDR2 YYNGEE. V gave up 3 bases and J gave up 3 bases, with 10 bases separating them. The CDR3 spans 14 residues. The CDR3 sequence is CASSAQADNQPQHF. CDR3 nucleotides: TGTGCCAGCAGCGCACAGGCAGACAATCAGCCCCAGCATTTT.

The chain combines TRBV5-1 with TRBJ1-1, with D tentatively TRBD1 (5 bases). Germline CDR1 is SGHRS and CDR2 is YFSETQ. The length of the CDR3 is 18 residues. The V end was cut by 2 bases, the J end by 1 base, with 21 bases between. The chain's CDR3 is CASSLYSGTSRANTEAFF. CDR3 in DNA: TGCGCCAGCAGCTTATACTCCGGGACCTCAAGGGCGAACACTGAAGCTTTCTTT.

This clone appeared once. The chain has TRBV25-1 and TRBJ2-5, with 11 bases aligning to TRBD2. Germline trimming cut 5 bases from V and 4 bases from J; bases unmatched to any gene: 6. The CDR3 loop spans 15 amino acids. Germline V CDR1 and CDR2: MGHDK, SYGVNS. The CDR3 spells CASSTTSGISETQYF. The CDR3, as DNA: TGTGCCAGCAGTACGACTAGCGGGATTTCAGAGACCCAGTACTTC.

The V gene is TRBV27, the J gene TRBJ2-3; D may match TRBD1 or TRBD2 (5 bases each). The V gene's germline CDR1 is MNHEY and CDR2 SMNVEV (reference sequence). Trimming took off 9 bases at V and 2 bases at J, with 12 bases between the two ends. The CDR3 is made up of 13 amino acids. The DNA of the CDR3 is TGTGCCAGTTATGGGACGCTCACAGATACGCAGTATTTT. Its protein product is CASYGTLTDTQYF.

The count of this clone is one. V and J are TRBV19 and TRBJ2-1; TRBD2 matches 8 bases. Per the germline V gene, CDR1 is LNHDA and CDR2 is SQIVND (reference sequence). Unmatched junction bases numbered 7, after V lost 8 bases and J lost 4 bases. The CDR3 is made up of 14 amino acids. The CDR3 spells CASQAASGYNEQFF. For the CDR3, the DNA is TGTGCCAGTCAAGCGGCTAGCGGGTACAATGAGCAGTTCTTC.

CDR3 in DNA: TGTGCCAGCAGTTCCCGACATTCGTACGAGCAGTACTTC. Translated: CASSSRHSYEQYF. The V and J genes are TRBV5-4 and TRBJ2-7; D uncertain. V dropped 5 bases and J dropped 4 bases, with 13 bases sitting between them. The germline V gene has CDR1 SGHNT and CDR2 YYREEE (reference sequence). The CDR3 is made up of 13 amino acids.

V and J are TRBV6-6 and TRBJ2-1; D ambiguous. Deletions cut 7 bases from V and 6 bases from J, with 16 bases between. Germline V gene lookup returns CDR1 MNHNY and CDR2 SVGAGI (reference sequence). The CDR3 length is 14 residues. CDR3 sequence reads: CASMRAGEVNEQFF. The CDR3 DNA reads TGTGCCAGCATGCGAGCAGGCGAGGTCAATGAGCAGTTCTTC.

The chain couples TRBV11-2 to TRBJ1-4; 7 bases are a match to TRBD1. Germline V gene sequence: CDR1 SGHAT, CDR2 FQNNGV. Trimming cost V 6 bases and J 8 bases; bases outside gene matches: 9. This CDR3 is 14 amino acids long. The CDR3 loop reads CASRDNRGGEKLFF. The CDR3 DNA follows: TGTGCCAGCAGGGATAACAGGGGAGGAGAAAAACTGTTTTTT.

This chain joins TRBV19 and TRBJ1-1; 8 nucleotides line up with TRBD1. Germline loops: CDR1 LNHDA, CDR2 SQIVND (reference sequence). V was pared by 6 bases and J by 4 bases, with 10 bases of the junction left unmatched. The CDR3 is made up of 15 amino acids. The chain's CDR3 is CASSPLDRGITEAFF. The CDR3 DNA follows: TGTGCCAGTAGCCCACTTGACAGGGGCATCACTGAAGCTTTCTTT.

The chain combines TRBV7-2 with TRBJ1-2; no firm D call. The germline V and J ends were trimmed by 5 bases and 8 bases, with 15 bases remaining between them. The germline V gene encodes CDR1 SGHTA and CDR2 FQGNSA. The CDR3 sequence is 13 residues long. The CDR3 loop is CASSPGRSGGYTF. The CDR3 DNA sequence: TGTGCCAGCAGCCCCGGGAGGTCGGGAGGCTACACCTTC.